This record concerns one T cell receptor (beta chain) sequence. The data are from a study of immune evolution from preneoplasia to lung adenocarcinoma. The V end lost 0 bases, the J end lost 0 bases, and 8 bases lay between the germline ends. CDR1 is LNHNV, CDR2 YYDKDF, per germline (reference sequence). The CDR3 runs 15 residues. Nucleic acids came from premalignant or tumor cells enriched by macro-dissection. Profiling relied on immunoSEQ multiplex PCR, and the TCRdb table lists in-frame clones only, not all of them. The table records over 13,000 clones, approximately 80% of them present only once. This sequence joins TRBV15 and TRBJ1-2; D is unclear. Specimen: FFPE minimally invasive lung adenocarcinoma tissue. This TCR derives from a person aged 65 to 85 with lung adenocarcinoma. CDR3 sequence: CATSRDRLANYGYTF. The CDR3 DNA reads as TGTGCCACCAGCAGAGATCGCTTAGCTAACTATGGCTACACCTTC. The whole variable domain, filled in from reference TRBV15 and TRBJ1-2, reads DAMVIQNPRYQVTQFGKPVTLSCSQTLNHNVMYWYQQKSSQAPKLLFHYYDKDFNNEADTPDNFQSRRPNTSFCFLDIRSPGLGDTAMYLCATSRDRLANYGYTFGSGTRLTVV.